This TCR beta chain was retrieved from a study of regulatory T cells in long-lasting Graves disease (dated by TCRdb to about 2021). As for the study more broadly: Patients with newly diagnosed Graves' disease had been on antithyroid drugs for under 3 months. The study took place in China and was registered as a clinical trial. A total of around 35 samples underwent TCR sequencing, from about 13 patients with persistent Graves' disease and some 20 patients with newly diagnosed Graves' disease. Patients with persistent Graves' disease were compared with patients with newly diagnosed Graves' disease using TCR sequencing and RNA sequencing of peripheral blood.

General findings and caveats noted by the study authors: Compared with newly diagnosed patients, persistent Graves' disease patients had lower TCR Shannon entropy and fewer highly expanded clones, which suggests clonal expansion. The authors acknowledged the small sample size as a limitation that may reduce accuracy. Because the primary lesion, thyroid tissue, could not be accessed, the study looked at peripheral blood alone. Sequencing and analysis were limited to the TCR beta chain. A larger number of public clonotypes was shared among persistent patients (approximately 2,500) than among newly diagnosed patients (around 880).

Libraries were built with multiplex PCR. The sample was run on an Illumina HiSeq 4000. TCR beta libraries were built with iRepertoire HTBI primers and Arm-PCR amplification of CDR3 regions. Before sequencing, the PCR products underwent gel purification. Turning to the authors' computational methods: Gene usage analysis of CDR3 amino acid clonotypes relied on the 55 to 80 TRBV and 15 or so TRBJ segments identified across samples. COPE and FqMerger were used to merge the filtered high-quality paired reads into contigs. BLAST was used to align contigs to the IMGT TRBV, TRBD and TRBJ reference genes, and CDR3 was defined following IMGT. Highly expanded clones were defined as clonotypes with a frequency above 0.1%. Repertoire diversity was measured by Shannon entropy, and V-J evenness by the Gini coefficient. Public clonotypes were defined as clonotypes shared by more than one individual. TCRdb reran the public reads through fastp at Q25 and MiXCR, keeping productive beta chains. Rows with one shared CDR3 protein collapse into an entry with the most common genes and DNA. TCRdb assigned the V and J calls; the authors' analysis was not used. Present in this sample are more than 450,000 distinct CDR3 sequences, roughly 16% of which were seen just once. Clones ranked in the top ten supply about 12% of the sample.

What this sample's time point label stands for: newly diagnosed GD, antithyroid drugs for less than 3 months. RNA was extracted from PBMCs in TRIzol for both TCR sequencing and RNA sequencing. Graves' disease was diagnosed according to American Thyroid Association guidelines. Recruitment of patients was carried out at an endocrinology department in Xi'an, China. Each patient gave about 8.1 milliliters of peripheral blood, collected in an EDTA anticoagulant tube. Ficoll Paque Plus density gradient separation was used to isolate PBMCs, and no further T cell sorting was performed. RNA quality was checked with an Agilent 2100 Bioanalyzer and agarose gel, and concentration with a NanoDrop 2000. Notes on this clonotype: Its antigen is currently not known. No much larger clone exists at a distance of one base, and base qualities are not known.

The same sample was also used in a study of T cells in Graves' hyperthyroidism and ophthalmopathy. That second report states: Graves' hyperthyroidism was defined as stable when no progression to ophthalmopathy occurred over 18 months of follow-up. Hyperthyroidism patients were newly diagnosed, with disease duration under 2 months, and aged 18 to 65 years. The study excluded patients with uncontrolled infections, other autoimmune diseases, pregnancy or lactation. Diagnoses were based on clinical symptoms, serum thyroxine and TRAb, thyroid ultrasound and orbital computed tomography. For the first round of RT-PCR on the TCR CDR3, the HTBI primer set was used together with the Qiagen OneStep RT-PCR kit. Most expanded thyroid clonotypes (frequency above 0.001) were also found in blood, which suggests that blood repertoires may mirror thyroid immune responses. A model built on a 13 V-J signature distinguished ophthalmopathy from stable hyperthyroidism, reaching around 88% sensitivity and around 81% specificity in cross-validation and 80%/75% in testing. During validation, the model predicted progression to ophthalmopathy a median of around 6 months ahead of onset, with 60% to 71% sensitivity and about 72% specificity. A discovery cohort of 95 to 100 patients, approximately 45 with Graves' ophthalmopathy and fewer than 65 with stable Graves' hyperthyroidism, was used to find distinguishing TCR V-J signatures. An independent validation cohort of around 20 hyperthyroidism patients and approximately 16 patients who later progressed to ophthalmopathy tested prospective prediction of ophthalmopathy. The roughly 100 discovery patients were randomly split 7:3 into training and test sets. Thyroid tissue and blood T-cell repertoires from several Graves' hyperthyroidism patients were also compared in the study. Once sampling was done, hyperthyroidism patients were given methimazole at a starting dose of 30 mg daily, whereas ophthalmopathy patients were given high-dose intravenous methylprednisolone. Libraries were constructed in a second round of multiplex PCR, after which size selection and purification were performed. The libraries were sequenced on an Illumina HiSeq2000 using paired-end 100 bp reads. SOAPnuke was used to process the raw data, with reads discarded if the reads contained adapters or uncalled bases, had a mean Phred below 15, or lacked an exact constant-primer or identifier match. High-quality paired reads were merged with COPE v1.2.5, and unique nucleotide sequences were defined as clonotypes. Clonotypes were aligned to IMGT TRBV, TRBD and TRBJ reference segments using MiTCR v1.1. Only V-J combinations with frequency above 0.0001, covering 99% to 99.2% of repertoires, were analysed. A TCS score was defined as the ratio between F50 (clonal expansion) and ExV (chaos), using BLOSUM62-based TCRdist between CDR3 peptides within each V-J. Welch's t-statistics and random forest reduced around 520 V-J features to 10 to 15, which were used in a naive Bayes classifier (R e1071). Sample size was not statistically predetermined, and blinding of investigators to group allocation was not performed. The paper describes TCR Vbeta CDR3 sequencing of 140 or so peripheral blood samples, made up of fewer than 50 ophthalmopathy patients, 70 to 75 hyperthyroidism patients and about 17 progressor patients.

The sample consisted of peripheral blood mononuclear cells (PBMCs), taken at new diagnosis, from a patient treated with antithyroid drugs. The clonotype was recovered from a man in his forties with Graves disease. Donor details come from another sample of the same person, matched by shared clones.

Here is the DNA: TGTGCCAGCAGCCTGAATAGCGGGACGAAGAACGGGGAGCTGTTTTTT. Its protein product is CASSLNSGTKNGELFF. The rearranged segments are TRBV7-8 and TRBJ2-2; the junction holds 8 bases that match TRBD2. The CDR3 runs 16 amino acids, cysteine and phenylalanine included. The retained sequence is limited to the CDR3, 48 bases, with the frame set at the first base. Taken from the germline V gene, the CDR1 and CDR2 loops are SGHVS and FQNEAQ. The junction shows trimming of 5 bases on V and 7 bases on J, and the gene matches do not reach 12 bases of it.